One and the same sample provided the 12 T cell receptor beta chains below, sequenced in a study of T cells in women clearing cervical HPV infection. The table came from immunoSEQ multiplex PCR; TCRdb's copy has only in-frame clones and leaves some out. The table lists around 31,000 clones. Sequenced: blood buffy coat. The source of these receptors is a woman between 18 and 70 years old with a cervical HPV16 infection that either progressed to CIN3+ or cleared (not recorded which).

To note about this clone: The read gets to within 3 residues of the CDR3 end, and the germline J gene fills in the rest. The V call is TRBV29-1, the J call TRBJ2-4; tentatively, D is TRBD2 (6 bases). The CDR3 contains 15 residues. V dropped 0 bases and J dropped 7 bases, with 16 bases sitting between them. Germline loops: CDR1 SQVTM, CDR2 ANQGSEA. The CDR3 here is CSVEDGSGNLNIQYF. Partial CDR3 DNA: TGCAGCGTTGAAGATGGTAGCGGTAATCTTAACATT.

With regard to this clone: The CDR3 goes on 3 residues after the read ends, and that part is filled in from the germline J gene. This chain uses TRBV20-1 with TRBJ1-1, with TRBD1 matching 7 bases. Trimming at V came to 5 bases and at J to 2 bases, leaving 5 bases not matched to a gene. There are 13 residues in the CDR3. Germline V CDR1 and CDR2: DFQATT, SNEGSKA (reference sequence). The sequenced CDR3 bases are TGCAGTGCTGATGGGACAGCCAACACTGAA. Translation: CSADGTANTE. The complete CDR3 sequence is CSADGTANTEAFF.

Concerning this clone itself: The CDR3 goes on 3 residues after the read ends, and that part is filled in from the germline J gene. The rearrangement uses TRBV2 and TRBJ2-2, with 8 bases matching TRBD1. The germline CDR1 and CDR2 sequences are SNHLY and FYNNEI. The CDR3 contains 14 residues. V dropped 10 bases and J dropped 0; count of bases not matched to a gene: 4. The sequenced CDR3 bases are TGTGCCACTCGACAGGGGACGAACACCGGGGAG. Translating it yields CATRQGTNTGE. The whole CDR3 sequence reads CATRQGTNTGELFF.

Turning to this clone: Read data end 3 residues before the CDR3 end; the end is taken from the germline J gene. The V gene is TRBV2, the J gene TRBJ2-6, with no clear D. Trimming shortened V by 4 bases and J by 1 base, and 2 bases separated the two germline ends. The V gene's germline CDR1 is SNHLY and CDR2 FYNNEI. There are 13 residues in the CDR3. The part of the CDR3 DNA that was read is TGTGCCAGCAGTGCTTCTGGGGCCAACGTC. Protein sequence: CASSASGANV. In full, the CDR3 is CASSASGANVLTF.

Regarding this clone: The read finishes 3 residues shy of the CDR3 end, and the germline J gene is used to complete it. The chain carries TRBV29-1 and TRBJ2-7; 8 bases agree with TRBD1. The V gene's germline CDR1 is SQVTM and CDR2 ANQGSEA. The V and J ends lost 7 bases and 1 base, in that order; junction bases with no gene match: 6. The CDR3 has 13 residues. The CDR3: CSARQGQSYEQYF. The sequenced part of the CDR3 DNA is TGCAGCGCCAGACAGGGGCAATCCTACGAG.

On this clone: The read ends 3 residues early relative to the CDR3; the germline J gene fills the gap. The V and J genes are TRBV5-1 and TRBJ2-3, with TRBD2 matching 13 bases. CDR1 and CDR2 (germline): SGHRS, YFSETQ. The CDR3 is 17 residues long. The trim removed 0 bases at V and 6 bases at J, leaving 7 bases unmatched. CDR3: CASSLAGTSGMADTQYF. The part of the CDR3 DNA that was read is TGCGCCAGCAGCTTGGCTGGGACTAGCGGGATGGCGGATACG.

Comments on this clone: The read falls 3 residues short of the CDR3 end, and the missing part is taken from the germline J gene. This chain uses TRBV5-4 with TRBJ2-3; 9 bases are shared with TRBD1. The CDR3 consists of 15 residues. Germline loops: CDR1 SGHNT, CDR2 YYREEE (reference sequence). J lost 3 bases, V lost 4 bases, and 6 bases had no gene match. This CDR3 reads CASSPPGQGTDTQYF. The DNA read from the CDR3 is TGTGCCAGCAGCCCGCCCGGACAGGGGACAGATACG.

This CDR3 is CASSQGSQGPGELFF. The CDR3 DNA, read in part, is TGTGCCAGCAGCCAGGGATCACAGGGCCCTGGGGAG. The V call is TRBV4-2, the J call TRBJ2-2, with a tentative D call TRBD1 (6 bases). The missing CDR3 end, 3 residues past where the read stops, is filled in from the germline J gene. Germline V gives CDR1 LGHNA, CDR2 YNFKEQ. Trimming left V 3 bases short and J 8 bases short, with 16 bases between. The CDR3 loop spans 15 amino acids.

About this clone itself: The read gets to within 3 residues of the CDR3 end, and the germline J gene fills in the rest. The chain couples TRBV7-8 to TRBJ2-7; D is possibly TRBD2 (5 bases). The CDR3 contains 16 residues. Germline-derived CDR1 and CDR2 are SGHVS and FQNEAQ. V was cut by 3 bases and J by 0 bases, with 15 bases left in between. The CDR3 loop is CASSFRRTQSSYEQYF. The CDR3 DNA, read in part, is TGTGCCAGCAGCTTTCGCCGGACTCAAAGCTCCTACGAG.

As concerns this clone: Read sequence stops 3 residues before the CDR3 end, and the germline J gene provides the missing end. The chain links TRBV20-1 to TRBJ1-5; tentatively, D is TRBD1 (5 bases). The V and J ends lost 4 bases and 2 bases respectively, with 12 bases between them. CDR1 is DFQATT and CDR2 is SNEGSKA in the germline V gene (reference sequence). This CDR3 is 14 amino acids long. CDR3 amino acids: CSAIGAEGNQPQHF. Partial CDR3 DNA: TGCAGTGCTATAGGGGCAGAGGGCAATCAGCCC.

The CDR3 loop reads CASSLGQGGTDTQYF. CDR3 DNA, as far as it was read: TGTGCCAGCAGCTTAGGGCAGGGGGGAACAGATACG. This chain uses TRBV9 with TRBJ2-3; D is perhaps TRBD1 (7 bases). The sequence runs out 3 residues before the end of the CDR3; the remainder is reconstructed from the germline J gene. This CDR3 contains 15 residues. The V and J ends lost 4 bases and 3 bases respectively, with 15 bases between them. From germline, CDR1 is SGDLS and CDR2 YYNGEE. Based on the CDR3 plus reference TRBV9 and TRBJ2-3, the full variable domain is DSGVTQTPKHLITATGQRVTLRCSPRSGDLSVYWYQQSLDQGLQFLIQYYNGEERAKGNILERFSAQQFPDLHSELNLSSLELGDSALYFCASSLGQGGTDTQYFGPGTRLTVL.

A remark on this clone: With the read ending 3 residues before the CDR3 end, the germline J gene is used to fill in that end. The chain has TRBV7-2 and TRBJ1-5; TRBD1 might be the D (5 bases). V lost 1 base and J 5 bases, leaving 6 bases between the germline ends. Germline V gene data show CDR1 as SGHTA and CDR2 as FQGNSA. The CDR3 contains 13 residues. The CDR3 DNA, read in part, is TGTGCCAGCAGCTTAGGAGGGGATCAGCCC. Its protein is CASSLGGDQP. The full-length CDR3 reads as CASSLGGDQPQHF.